What follows are 29 T cell receptor beta chains derived from one specimen sequenced in a study of T cell repertoires in cytomegalovirus infection. TCRdb redid the calling of the reads with MiXCR, one entry per CDR3 protein. The table records approximately 400,000 distinct CDR3 sequences, approximately 32% of them present only once. The sample was PBMCs. The source of these receptors is a human donor in good health (CMV status not recorded). Some clones in this sample may be carry-over from other donors' samples.

This clonotype appeared many times. Mismatch with germline at one junction end may stem from a read error. This chain uses TRBV7-7 with TRBJ2-1, with D unclear. There are 15 residues in the CDR3. Germline CDR1 reads SSHAT; CDR2 reads FNYEAQ (reference sequence). CDR3 amino acids: CASSPDLSSYNEQFF. As DNA, the CDR3 is TGTGCTAGCAGCCCGGACCTGAGCTCCTACAATGAGCAGTTCTTC. Using reference TRBV7-7 and TRBJ2-1 for the parts outside the CDR3, the full variable domain is GAGVSQSPRYKVTKRGQDVTLRCDPISSHATLYWYQQALGQGPEFLTYFNYEAQPDKSGLPSDRFSAERPEGSISTLTIQRTEQRDSAMYRCASSPDLSSYNEQFFGPGTRLTVL.

The chain is built from TRBV5-5 and TRBJ1-5, with D unresolved. Germline CDR1 SGHKS, CDR2 YYEKEE (reference sequence). The CDR3 runs to 16 residues. The V end was cut by 0 bases, the J end by 0 bases, with 10 bases between. The CDR3 region is CASSLESLTSNQPQHF. CDR3 nucleotides: TGTGCCAGCAGCTTGGAATCTTTAACTAGCAATCAGCCCCAGCATTTT.

This chain links TRBV4-2 with TRBJ2-1; the D is unclear. CDR1 LGHNA and CDR2 YNFKEQ come from the germline V gene. V lost 0 bases and J 8 bases, leaving 11 bases between the germline ends. The CDR3 loop spans 14 amino acids. CDR3: CASSQEVGYDEQFF. CDR3 DNA: TGTGCCAGCAGCCAAGAAGTGGGTTATGATGAGCAGTTCTTC.

Comments on this clonotype: A read error is likely, as this CDR3 ends without the conserved phenylalanine or tryptophan. The genes are TRBV10-3 and TRBJ1-1; the D gene is possibly TRBD1 (5 bases). This CDR3 spans 11 amino acids. CDR1 is ENHRY and CDR2 is SYGVKD in the germline V gene. CDR3 coding DNA: TGTGCCACCCAGGGAAACACGGAAGCTTTCTTG. This translates into CATQGNTEAFL.

Concerning this clonotype itself: Because the CDR3 is missing its conserved closing phenylalanine or tryptophan, this is likely a read error. The V call is TRBV3-1, the J call TRBJ1-2, with D perhaps matching TRBD1 (5 bases). Germline V gene sequence: CDR1 LGHDT, CDR2 YNNKEL (reference sequence). This CDR3 is built from 13 residues. V was clipped by 3 bases and J by 6 bases, with 11 bases between them. CDR3 region: CASSQTPGNGYTI. For the CDR3, the DNA is TGTGCCAGCAGCCAGACCCCAGGGAATGGCTACACCATC.

This rearrangement joins TRBV2 to TRBJ2-3; 15 nucleotides agree with TRBD2. Germline V gene lookup returns CDR1 SNHLY and CDR2 FYNNEI. J was trimmed by 9 bases and V by 5 bases; bases with no gene match: 9. The CDR3 is 16 residues long. The CDR3 DNA is TGTGCCAGCAGTAGAGGACTAGCGGGGGGGCTTGAGACGCAGTATTTT. It encodes CASSRGLAGGLETQYF.

A remark on this clonotype: A far larger clone is off by one base, so a read error is likely. This chain connects TRBV2 to TRBJ2-7; no reliable D call. V was pared by 6 bases and J by 0 bases, with 3 bases between. The CDR3 is 11 residues long. Germline V gives CDR1 SNHLY, CDR2 FYNNEI. The DNA of the CDR3 is TGTGCCAGCAGGTTCTCCTACGAGCAGTACTTC. The encoded protein is CASRFSYEQYF.

This clonotype was counted only a few times. The chain combines TRBV12-3 or TRBV12-4 with TRBJ2-7, with 7 positions matching TRBD1. With 3 bases clipped from V and 4 bases from J, the junction kept 3 bases outside the gene matches. This CDR3 spans 13 amino acids. CDR3 residues: CASSFGTEYEQYF. DNA of the CDR3: TGTGCCAGCAGTTTTGGGACAGAATACGAGCAGTACTTC.

The chain recombines TRBV19 with TRBJ2-6, with D perhaps TRBD1 or TRBD2 (6 bases each). Germline V gene data show CDR1 as LNHDA and CDR2 as SQIVND (reference sequence). V dropped 6 bases and J dropped 0 bases, with 18 bases sitting between them. The CDR3 is 18 residues long. Written as DNA, the CDR3 is TGTGCCAGTAGCCCGACCCTACAGGGACTCTCTGGGGCCAACGTCCTGACTTTC. Its translation: CASSPTLQGLSGANVLTF.

The chain recombines TRBV9 with TRBJ1-1; tentatively, D is TRBD1 (5 bases). Germline V gives CDR1 SGDLS, CDR2 YYNGEE. The CDR3 is 15 residues long. Trimming took 0 bases from V and 1 from J, leaving 10 bases between them. The CDR3 is CASSVVGGTNTEAFF. The DNA for the CDR3 is TGTGCCAGCAGCGTAGTTGGAGGGACGAACACTGAAGCTTTCTTT.

This clonotype occurred many times. This chain uses TRBV7-8 with TRBJ1-5; tentatively, D is TRBD1 (5 bases). This CDR3 has 14 amino acids. Germline lookup yields CDR1 SGHVS and CDR2 FQNEAQ. V was shortened by 7 bases and J by 5 bases, with 15 bases between the two germline ends. The CDR3 DNA sequence: TGTGCCAGCAACCTCGGGGCAACCGATCAGCCCCAGCATTTT. Translating it yields CASNLGATDQPQHF.

This clonotype was detected a few times. V usage is TRBV6-6 and J usage is TRBJ1-1; TRBD1 aligns across 7 bases. CDR1 is MNHNY and CDR2 is SVGAGI in the germline V gene (reference sequence). V shed 2 bases, J shed 11 bases, and the junction held 8 bases outside the gene matches. The CDR3 runs to 13 residues. Written as DNA, the CDR3 is TGTGCCAGCAGTTACGGAACAGGGGTAATTGCTTTCTTT. Amino acid sequence: CASSYGTGVIAFF.

Turning to this clonotype: A read error may account for a junction end that differs from germline. The chain links TRBV12-3 or TRBV12-4 to TRBJ1-6; 8 bases match TRBD1. The CDR3 totals 15 residues. CDR3 DNA sequence: TGTGCCAGCAGTTACGGGACAGGTCCTAATTCACACCTCCACTTT. Translation gives CASSYGTGPNSHLHF.

The genes are TRBV10-3 and TRBJ1-5; possible D gene TRBD1, 5 bases. There are 14 residues in the CDR3. Germline V lookup: CDR1 ENHRY, CDR2 SYGVKD. Trimming removed 3 bases at V and 5 bases at J, with 11 bases between. The DNA of the CDR3 is TGTGCCATCAGTGATTGGGGGTACGATCAGCCCCAGCATTTT. Its protein product is CAISDWGYDQPQHF.

CDR3 sequence reads: CASSFVRGGELFF. The CDR3 DNA is TGTGCCAGCAGTTTTGTGAGGGGGGGGGAGCTGTTTTTT. The chain is built from TRBV28 and TRBJ2-2; D may be TRBD1 (6 bases). V lost 3 bases, J lost 8 bases, and 10 bases lay in between. This CDR3 is 13 amino acids long. CDR1 is MDHEN and CDR2 is SYDVKM in the germline V gene. Full variable domain (rest looked up from reference TRBV28 and TRBJ2-2): DVKVTQSSRYLVKRTGEKVFLECVQDMDHENMFWYRQDPGLGLRLIYFSYDVKMKEKGDIPEGYSVSREKKERFSLILESASTNQTSMYLCASSFVRGGELFFGEGSRLTVL.

The gene calls are TRBV19 and TRBJ1-1; D is uncertain. The germline V gene encodes CDR1 LNHDA and CDR2 SQIVND (reference sequence). The V end lost 1 base, the J end lost 0 bases, and 6 bases lay between the germline ends. This CDR3 is 14 amino acids long. Written as DNA, the CDR3 is TGTGCCAGTAGTATAGTGGCGATGAACACTGAAGCTTTCTTT. Protein product: CASSIVAMNTEAFF.

The chain combines TRBV11-2 with TRBJ2-1; the match to TRBD2 covers 12 bases. CDR1 SGHAT and CDR2 FQNNGV come from the germline V gene. CDR3 length: 15 amino acids. Trimming took 4 bases from V and 8 from J; bases not matched to a gene: 6. The CDR3 coding sequence is TGTGCCAGCAGCTCTAGCGGGGGGGCCTTGTATGAGCAGTTCTTC. This encodes CASSSSGGALYEQFF.

This clonotype was found many times. The gene calls are TRBV7-2 and TRBJ2-5; D unclear. The CDR3 consists of 14 residues. Germline V CDR1 and CDR2: SGHTA, FQGNSA. V was shortened by 1 base and J by 2 bases, with 8 bases between the two germline ends. CDR3 DNA: TGTGCCAGCAGCTTAGGCTCCAGTCAAGAGACCCAGTACTTC. Its protein product is CASSLGSSQETQYF.

On this clonotype: Germline is not matched at one junction end, which may reflect a read error. The gene calls are TRBV10-3 and TRBJ2-7, with TRBD1 matching 9 bases. CDR1 is ENHRY, CDR2 SYGVKD, per germline. The CDR3 length is 14 residues. CDR3 in amino acids: CAISETGGRDEQSF. The CDR3 DNA sequence: TGTGCCATCAGTGAGACAGGGGGCAGGGACGAGCAGTCATTC.

This clonotype was recorded at least ten times. The V gene is TRBV7-6, the J gene TRBJ2-1; D is possibly TRBD2 (6 bases). The ends were cut back, 3 bases at V and 0 bases at J, with 18 bases in the middle. Per germline, CDR1 SGHVS and CDR2 FNYEAQ. This CDR3 has 18 residues. This CDR3 reads CASSFRAGSPLSYNEQFF. The CDR3 region has the DNA TGTGCCAGCAGCTTTAGAGCGGGTTCTCCTCTCTCCTACAATGAGCAGTTCTTC.

This clonotype was observed many times. This chain connects TRBV28 to TRBJ1-1; 11 nucleotides line up with TRBD1. The germline V gene has CDR1 MDHEN and CDR2 SYDVKM. Trimming took 6 bases from V and 8 from J; bases not matched to a gene: 5. There are 13 residues in the CDR3. This CDR3 is CASSLGTGGEAFF. In nucleotides, the CDR3 is TGTGCCAGCAGCCTCGGGACAGGGGGGGAAGCTTTCTTT.

The V gene is TRBV5-4, the J gene TRBJ1-6; D is undetermined. Trimming removed 4 bases from V and 6 bases from J, with 14 bases in between. The CDR3 has 15 amino acids. Germline values: CDR1 SGHNT, CDR2 YYREEE (reference sequence). CDR3 coding DNA: TGTGCCAGCAGCCGGACTAGCACCACTAATTCACCCCTCCACTTT. As protein: CASSRTSTTNSPLHF.

This clonotype has a handful of counts. The CDR3 loop reads CASSQGRLEGASNQPQHF. Written as DNA, the CDR3 is TGCGCCAGCAGCCAAGGCCGGCTTGAGGGCGCGAGCAATCAGCCCCAGCATTTT. The J gene is TRBJ1-5, the V gene TRBV4-1; D unresolved. V dropped 1 base and J dropped 1 base, with 17 bases sitting between them. Germline values: CDR1 MGHRA, CDR2 YSYEKL. The CDR3 is made up of 18 amino acids.

This clonotype was found many times. The chain links TRBV7-6 to TRBJ2-3, with TRBD2 matching over 7 bases. Germline assignment: CDR1 SGHVS and CDR2 FNYEAQ. V shed 4 bases and J 3 bases; nucleotides not matched to a gene: 4. The CDR3 spans 14 residues. CDR3 DNA: TGTGCCAGCAGCTCCCCCGGGGGGACAGATACGCAGTATTTT. Protein sequence: CASSSPGGTDTQYF.

Only a few counts were recorded for this clonotype. This chain uses TRBV29-1 with TRBJ2-7; TRBD2 agrees at 9 bases. The CDR3 consists of 17 residues. Germline CDR1 is SQVTM and CDR2 is ANQGSEA. The V segment lost 6 bases and the J segment 1 base; nucleotides outside the gene matches: 16. The CDR3 is CSVEGSGLAGKSYEQYF. The CDR3 DNA reads as TGCAGCGTCGAGGGGTCAGGGCTAGCGGGGAAATCCTACGAGCAGTACTTC.

A note on this clonotype: At one end, the junction sequence differs from germline, possibly due to a read error. The chain combines TRBV6-1 with TRBJ2-3, with 10 bases that match TRBD1. The CDR3 is 16 amino acids. CDR1 is MNHNS and CDR2 is SASEGT in the germline V gene. CDR3 nucleotides: TGTGCCAACGCCCCCCAGGGACAGGGGCACACAGATACGCGGTATTTT. Translated: CANAPQGQGHTDTRYF.

The chain employs TRBV7-6 and TRBJ2-3, with 9 bases aligning to TRBD2. Unmatched junction bases numbered 10, after V lost 5 bases and J lost 4 bases. From germline, CDR1 is SGHVS and CDR2 FNYEAQ. The CDR3 consists of 16 residues. In nucleotides, the CDR3 is TGTGCCAGCAGCCCAGGCCTTAGCGGGGGTTCAGATACGCAGTATTTT. Translated: CASSPGLSGGSDTQYF.

This clonotype was seen just once. The V and J genes are TRBV5-4 and TRBJ2-3, with D maybe TRBD1 (5 bases). Germline CDR1 and CDR2: SGHNT and YYREEE (reference sequence). Trimming left V 4 bases short and J 12 bases short, with 15 bases between. The CDR3 is made up of 12 amino acids. In nucleotides, the CDR3 is TGTGCCAGCAGCCCCCCAGGGCTCCTTCAGTATTTT. Translation gives CASSPPGLLQYF.

At least ten counts were recorded for this clonotype. The rearrangement links TRBV7-9 to TRBJ2-1; D unclear. CDR1 SEHNR and CDR2 FQNEAQ come from the germline V gene (reference sequence). V lost 4 bases, J lost 11 bases, and 18 bases lay in between. The CDR3 has 14 residues. The CDR3: CASSSPERGDKQFF. CDR3 coding DNA: TGTGCCAGCAGCTCGCCCGAGAGAGGCGATAAGCAGTTCTTC.